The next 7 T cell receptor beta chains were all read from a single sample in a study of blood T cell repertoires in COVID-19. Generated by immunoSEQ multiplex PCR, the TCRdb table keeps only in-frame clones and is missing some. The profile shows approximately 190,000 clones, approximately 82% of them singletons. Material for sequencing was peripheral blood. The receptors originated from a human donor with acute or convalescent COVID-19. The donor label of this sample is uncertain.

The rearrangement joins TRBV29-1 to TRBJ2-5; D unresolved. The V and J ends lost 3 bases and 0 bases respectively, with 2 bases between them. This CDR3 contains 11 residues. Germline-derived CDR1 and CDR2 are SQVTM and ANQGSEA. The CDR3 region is CSVDNQETQYF. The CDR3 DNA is TGCAGCGTTGACAACCAAGAGACCCAGTACTTC.

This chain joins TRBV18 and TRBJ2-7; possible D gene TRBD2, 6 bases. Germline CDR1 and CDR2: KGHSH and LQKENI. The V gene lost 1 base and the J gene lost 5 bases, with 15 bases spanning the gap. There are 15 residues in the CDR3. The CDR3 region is CASSPLGQGGNEQYF. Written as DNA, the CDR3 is TGTGCCAGCTCACCACTGGGTCAGGGAGGAAACGAGCAGTACTTC.

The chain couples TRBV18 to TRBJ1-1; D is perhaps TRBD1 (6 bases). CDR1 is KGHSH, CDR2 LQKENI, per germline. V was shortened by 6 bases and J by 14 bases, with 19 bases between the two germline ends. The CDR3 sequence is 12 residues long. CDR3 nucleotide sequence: TGTGCCAGCTCCTTAAATGAAGGGGGTTCGTTCTTT. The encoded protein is CASSLNEGGSFF.

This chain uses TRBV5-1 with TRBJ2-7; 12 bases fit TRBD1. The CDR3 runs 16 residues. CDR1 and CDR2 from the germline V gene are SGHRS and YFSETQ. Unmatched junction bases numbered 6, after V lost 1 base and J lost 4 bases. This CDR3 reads CASSLTGTGGGYEQYF. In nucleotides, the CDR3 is TGCGCCAGCAGCTTGACGGGGACAGGGGGCGGTTACGAGCAGTACTTC.

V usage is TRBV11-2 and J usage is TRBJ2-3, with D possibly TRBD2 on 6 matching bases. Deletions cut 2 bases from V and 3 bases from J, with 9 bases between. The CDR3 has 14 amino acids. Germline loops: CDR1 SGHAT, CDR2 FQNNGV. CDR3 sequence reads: CASSLTGGTDTQYF. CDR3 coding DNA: TGTGCCAGCAGCTTAACTGGGGGGACAGATACGCAGTATTTT.

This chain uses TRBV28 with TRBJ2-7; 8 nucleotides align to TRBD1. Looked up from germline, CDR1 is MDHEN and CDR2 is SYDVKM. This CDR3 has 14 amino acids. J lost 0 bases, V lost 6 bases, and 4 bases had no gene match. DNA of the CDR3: TGTGCCAGCAGAGGGACAGGTACCTCCTACGAGCAGTACTTC. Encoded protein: CASRGTGTSYEQYF.

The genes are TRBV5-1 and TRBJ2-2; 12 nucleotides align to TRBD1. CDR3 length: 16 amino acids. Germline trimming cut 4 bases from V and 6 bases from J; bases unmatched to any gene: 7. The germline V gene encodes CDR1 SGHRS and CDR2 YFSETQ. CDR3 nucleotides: TGCGCCAGCAGCCCGGGGGACAGGGGGCTGTCCGGGGAGCTGTTTTTT. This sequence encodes CASSPGDRGLSGELFF.